This T cell receptor beta chain was sequenced for a study of shared T cell receptors in the human thymus. J lost 4 bases, V lost 0 bases, and 7 bases had no gene match. The CDR3 runs 16 residues. Germline assignment: CDR1 LNHNV and CDR2 YYDKDF (reference sequence). Clones were sequenced by immunoSEQ multiplex PCR, and TCRdb holds only the in-frame ones, with some missing. The sample carries 640,000 or so clones, over 75% recorded once. These same data were also listed under a study on human thymus T cells. According to that study: Thymic resections from corrective heart surgery supplied the tissue. As related research reported, thymic repertoires overlapped highly among unrelated individuals.

The source is a boy younger than two with a congenital heart defect. Sequenced: thymocytes. V and J are TRBV15 and TRBJ1-2; 8 positions agree with TRBD1. The CDR3 is CATSRDLWTGTYGYTF. Here the CDR3 DNA reads TGTGCCACCAGCAGAGATTTATGGACAGGGACCTATGGCTACACCTTC. Combining the CDR3 with reference TRBV15 and TRBJ1-2 gives the whole variable domain DAMVIQNPRYQVTQFGKPVTLSCSQTLNHNVMYWYQQKSSQAPKLLFHYYDKDFNNEADTPDNFQSRRPNTSFCFLDIRSPGLGDTAMYLCATSRDLWTGTYGYTFGSGTRLTVV.